The source of this TCR beta chain is a study of T cells after yellow fever vaccination. The CDR3 length is 14 residues. V lost 3 bases to trimming and J lost 4 bases, with 10 bases between them. The table lists this clonotype with a few counts. TCRdb re-called the 5' RACE reads with MiXCR, one entry per CDR3 protein. The data show around 320,000 distinct CDR3 sequences, 8.7% seen once. This sequence joins TRBV12-3 or TRBV12-4 and TRBJ1-5; possible D gene TRBD1, 5 bases. The sample here was CD4+ T cells sorted from PBMCs, taken 5 days after the yellow fever booster vaccination. This TCR came from a man between 18 and 35 years old who received the YFV17D yellow fever vaccine. The CDR3 loop is CASSFATANQPQHF. The CDR3 nucleotides are TGTGCCAGCAGTTTCGCGACAGCTAATCAGCCCCAGCATTTT.